The present entry profiles one T cell receptor beta chain with its context. What it binds is not known. No DNA is given; TCRdb re-called the 5' RACE reads and lists each CDR3 protein once. The clone table shows 150,000 to 160,000 distinct CDR3 sequences, with the ten largest holding roughly a third. These data belong to a study of T cells expressing NK-cell markers. Study context: CD3+CD56+NKG2C+, CD3+CD56+NKG2C- and CD3+CD56-NKG2C+ T cells, once sorted, supplied the TCR beta repertoires.

The CDR3 covers 15 residues. Study conclusions and caveats: Similarly, these clonotypes led the CD3+CD56-NKG2C+ fraction as well in a few donors.

Sequenced input: blood T cells: a sorted CD56 or NKG2C T cell subset, CD4+ or CD8+ T cells, or bulk PBMC T cells (not recorded which). The TCR originated in a woman between 45 and 60 years old in good health. The rearrangement uses TRBV12-3 or TRBV12-4 and TRBJ2-7; TCRdb reports TRBD1, a call that lacks DNA to check it against. CDR3 amino acids: CASSPTSGVPYEQYF.